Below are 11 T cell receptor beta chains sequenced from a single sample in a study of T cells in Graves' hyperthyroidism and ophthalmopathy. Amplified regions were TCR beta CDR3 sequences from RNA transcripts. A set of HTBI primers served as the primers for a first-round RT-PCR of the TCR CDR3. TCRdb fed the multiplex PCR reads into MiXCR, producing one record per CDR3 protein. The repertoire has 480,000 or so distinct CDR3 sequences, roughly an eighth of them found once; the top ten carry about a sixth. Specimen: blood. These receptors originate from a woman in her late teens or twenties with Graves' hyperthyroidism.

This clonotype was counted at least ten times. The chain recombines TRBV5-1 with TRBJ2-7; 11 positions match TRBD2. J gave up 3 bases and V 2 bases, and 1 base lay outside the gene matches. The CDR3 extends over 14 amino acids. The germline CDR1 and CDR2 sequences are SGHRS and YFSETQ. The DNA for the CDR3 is TGCGCCAGCAGCTTCGGGACTAGCGGCTACGAGCAGTACTTC. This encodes CASSFGTSGYEQYF.

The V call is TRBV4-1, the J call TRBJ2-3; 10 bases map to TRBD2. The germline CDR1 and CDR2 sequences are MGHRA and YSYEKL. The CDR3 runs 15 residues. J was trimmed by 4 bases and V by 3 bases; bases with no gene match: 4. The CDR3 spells CASSHLAGASDTQYF. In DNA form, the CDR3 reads TGCGCCAGCAGCCATCTAGCGGGAGCGTCAGATACGCAGTATTTT.

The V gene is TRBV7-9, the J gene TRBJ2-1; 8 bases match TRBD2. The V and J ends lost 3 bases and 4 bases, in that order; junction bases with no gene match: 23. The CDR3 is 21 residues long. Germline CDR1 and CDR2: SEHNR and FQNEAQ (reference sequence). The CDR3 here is CASSFGRVPGLDTMRYNEQFF. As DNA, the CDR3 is TGTGCCAGCAGCTTTGGGAGGGTACCGGGACTAGATACTATGAGGTACAATGAGCAGTTCTTC.

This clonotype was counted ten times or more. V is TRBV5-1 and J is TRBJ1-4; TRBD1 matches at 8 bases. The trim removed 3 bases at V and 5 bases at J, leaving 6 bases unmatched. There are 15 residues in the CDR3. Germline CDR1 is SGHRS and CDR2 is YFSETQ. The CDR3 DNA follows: TGCGCCAGCAGCTCCGGACAGGGCGGAAATGAAAAACTGTTTTTT. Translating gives CASSSGQGGNEKLFF.

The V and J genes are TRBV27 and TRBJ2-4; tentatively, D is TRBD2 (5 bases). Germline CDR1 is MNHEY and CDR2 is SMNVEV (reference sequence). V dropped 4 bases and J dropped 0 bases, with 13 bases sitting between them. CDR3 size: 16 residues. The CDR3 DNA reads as TGTGCCAGCAGTTCGGACTTCCAACTAGCCAAAAACATTCAGTACTTC. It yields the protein CASSSDFQLAKNIQYF.

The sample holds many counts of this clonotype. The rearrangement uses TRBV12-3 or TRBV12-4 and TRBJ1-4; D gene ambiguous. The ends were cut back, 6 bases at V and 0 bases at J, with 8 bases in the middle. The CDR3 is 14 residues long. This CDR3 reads CASRQEPTNEKLFF. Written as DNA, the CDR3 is TGTGCCAGCAGGCAGGAACCAACTAATGAAAAACTGTTTTTT.

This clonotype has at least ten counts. CDR3 sequence: CASSHPVLAKNIQYF. The CDR3 DNA follows: TGTGCCAGCAGCCATCCGGTTTTAGCCAAAAACATTCAGTACTTC. V usage is TRBV3-1 and J usage is TRBJ2-4, with D unclear. The CDR3 covers 15 residues. CDR1 LGHDT and CDR2 YNNKEL come from the germline V gene (reference sequence). Trimming shortened V by 3 bases and J by 0 bases, and 9 bases separated the two germline ends. The full variable domain, its missing parts supplied by reference TRBV3-1 and TRBJ2-4, is DTAVSQTPKYLVTQMGNDKSIKCEQNLGHDTMYWYKQDSKKFLKIMFSYNNKELIINETVPNRFSPKSPDKAHLNLHINSLELGDSAVYFCASSHPVLAKNIQYFGAGTRLSVL.

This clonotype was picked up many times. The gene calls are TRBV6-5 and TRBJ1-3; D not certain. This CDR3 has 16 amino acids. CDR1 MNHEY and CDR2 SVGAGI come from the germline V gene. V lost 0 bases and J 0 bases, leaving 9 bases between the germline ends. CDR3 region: CASSYSAGSSGNTIYF. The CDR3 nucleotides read TGTGCCAGCAGTTACTCGGCGGGAAGCTCTGGAAACACCATATATTTT.

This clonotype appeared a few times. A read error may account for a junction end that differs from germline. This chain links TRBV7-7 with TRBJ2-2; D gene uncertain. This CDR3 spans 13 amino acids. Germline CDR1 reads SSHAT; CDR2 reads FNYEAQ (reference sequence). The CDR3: CASSLQATGELFF. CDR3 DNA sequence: TGTGCTAGCAGCTTACAAGCCACCGGGGAGCTGTTTTTT. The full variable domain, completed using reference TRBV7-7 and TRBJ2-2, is GAGVSQSPRYKVTKRGQDVTLRCDPISSHATLYWYQQALGQGPEFLTYFNYEAQPDKSGLPSDRFSAERPEGSISTLTIQRTEQRDSAMYRCASSLQATGELFFGEGSRLTVL.

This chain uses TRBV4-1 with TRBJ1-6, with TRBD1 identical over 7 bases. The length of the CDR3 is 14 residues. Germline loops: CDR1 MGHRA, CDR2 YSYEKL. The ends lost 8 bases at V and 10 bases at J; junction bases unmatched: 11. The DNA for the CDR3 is TGCGCCAGCGGGACAGTTCCCCTGGGCTCACCCCTCCACTTT. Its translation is CASGTVPLGSPLHF.

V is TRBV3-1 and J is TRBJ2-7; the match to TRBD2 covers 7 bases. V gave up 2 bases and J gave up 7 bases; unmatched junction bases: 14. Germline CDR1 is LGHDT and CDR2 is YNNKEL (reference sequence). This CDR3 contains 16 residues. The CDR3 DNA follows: TGTGCCAGCAGCCAACATTCTAGCGGACCGGGCGTAGAGCAGTACTTC. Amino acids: CASSQHSSGPGVEQYF.